These 2 T cell receptor beta chains were sequenced from one sample in a study of cytomegalovirus exposure and HLA in healthy donors. Only in-frame clones appear in the TCRdb table, and some are missing; sequencing was by immunoSEQ multiplex PCR. The repertoire holds about 150,000 clones, with around 89% as singletons. The sample taken for sequencing was PBMCs. The receptors were sampled from a man between 18 and 35 years old in good health and CMV-seronegative.

This clone was observed a handful of times. V is TRBV5-1 and J is TRBJ1-2; no clear D. V lost 1 base and J lost 4, with 14 bases in between. Germline CDR1 and CDR2: SGHRS and YFSETQ. The CDR3 is made up of 15 amino acids. DNA for the CDR3: TGCGCCAGCAGCTTGTTCGAGGGAGACCTCTATGGCTACACCTTC. Translated, it gives CASSLFEGDLYGYTF.

The chain couples TRBV28 to TRBJ1-6; D ambiguous. There are 14 residues in the CDR3. Trimming stripped 5 bases from V and 7 bases from J, with 12 bases between. Germline V gene data show CDR1 as MDHEN and CDR2 as SYDVKM. DNA for the CDR3: TGTGCCAGCAGTCGTGCGGGCGGCAATTCACCCCTCCACTTT. This codes for CASSRAGGNSPLHF.